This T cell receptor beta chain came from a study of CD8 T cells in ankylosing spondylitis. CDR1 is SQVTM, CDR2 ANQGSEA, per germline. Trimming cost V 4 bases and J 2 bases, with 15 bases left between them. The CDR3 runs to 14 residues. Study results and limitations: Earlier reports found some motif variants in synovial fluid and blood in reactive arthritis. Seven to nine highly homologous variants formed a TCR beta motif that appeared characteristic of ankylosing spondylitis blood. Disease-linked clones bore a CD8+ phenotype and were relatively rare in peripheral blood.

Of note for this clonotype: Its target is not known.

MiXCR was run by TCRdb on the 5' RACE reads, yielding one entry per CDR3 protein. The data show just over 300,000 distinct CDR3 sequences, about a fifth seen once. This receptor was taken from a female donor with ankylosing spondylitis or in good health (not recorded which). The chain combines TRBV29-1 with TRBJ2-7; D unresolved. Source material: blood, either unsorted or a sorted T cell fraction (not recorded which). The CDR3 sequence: CSVGKGSNPYEQYF. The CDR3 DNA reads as TGCAGCGTTGGCAAGGGATCTAACCCCTACGAGCAGTACTTC.